The 29 T cell receptor beta chains below all came from one sample that was sequenced in a study of identical twins. In TCRdb, the 5' RACE reads were re-called with MiXCR into one record per CDR3 protein. The sample shows some 230,000 distinct CDR3 sequences, 5% to 7% of them seen only once. The sample was also linked to a second study, of T cells expressing NK-cell markers.

The sequencing sample was made of CD8+ T cells sorted from blood. The receptors were sampled from a woman younger than 30 in good health.

The rearrangement links TRBV9 to TRBJ2-3; 13 nucleotides align to TRBD2. This CDR3 comprises 16 residues. Trimming cost V 5 bases and J 4 bases; bases outside gene matches: 7. CDR1 and CDR2 from the germline V gene are SGDLS and YYNGEE. In DNA form, the CDR3 reads TGTGCCAGCAGAGCTACTAGCGGGGGGGCCCCAGATACGCAGTATTTT. Its protein product is CASRATSGGAPDTQYF.

This chain connects TRBV27 to TRBJ2-3; D assignment may be TRBD1 or TRBD2 (7 bases each). This CDR3 has 14 residues. V shed 6 bases and J shed 3 bases, with 13 bases lying between them. CDR1 MNHEY and CDR2 SMNVEV come from the germline V gene (reference sequence). The CDR3 protein is CASSTRGGTDTQYF. The CDR3 nucleotides read TGTGCCAGCAGCACCAGGGGGGGGACAGATACGCAGTATTTT.

This chain uses TRBV7-8 with TRBJ2-5; D possibly corresponds to TRBD2 (5 bases). Germline CDR1 and CDR2: SGHVS and FQNEAQ. Trimming removed 5 bases at V and 3 bases at J, with 16 bases between. The CDR3 loop spans 15 amino acids. CDR3 sequence reads: CASSATPGDEETQYF. CDR3 in DNA: TGTGCCAGCAGCGCGACACCCGGGGATGAAGAGACCCAGTACTTC.

This clonotype was counted a few times. V and J are TRBV20-1 and TRBJ2-2, with D possibly matching TRBD2 (5 bases). The V gene lost 6 bases and the J gene lost 5 bases, with 13 bases spanning the gap. The CDR3 length is 13 residues. Germline CDR1 is DFQATT and CDR2 is SNEGSKA (reference sequence). The CDR3 nucleotides read TGCAGTGCAACACTAGTGGAGACCGGGGAGCTGTTTTTT. The encoded protein is CSATLVETGELFF.

This clonotype was recorded many times. The V and J genes are TRBV11-3 and TRBJ2-1, with 7 positions matching TRBD2. CDR3 length equals 15 residues. Germline CDR1 SGHNT, CDR2 YENEEA. J gave up 2 bases and V 0 bases, and 1 base lay outside the gene matches. CDR3 in amino acids: CASSLERGTYNEQFF. Here the CDR3 DNA reads TGTGCCAGCAGCTTAGAGCGGGGGACCTACAATGAGCAGTTCTTC.

In its sample, this clonotype was seen many times. The V gene is TRBV7-9, the J gene TRBJ2-1; D might be TRBD2 (6 bases). The CDR3 is 13 amino acids. Germline values: CDR1 SEHNR, CDR2 FQNEAQ (reference sequence). With 5 bases removed from V and 5 bases from J, the gap between germline ends came to 10 bases. For the CDR3, the DNA is TGTGCCAGCAGCCCACTAGCAGACAATGAGCAGTTCTTC. Translating it yields CASSPLADNEQFF.

The rearrangement uses TRBV5-6 and TRBJ2-3, with a tentative D call TRBD2 (5 bases). V lost 9 bases to trimming and J lost 6 bases, with 20 bases between them. Germline CDR1 and CDR2: SGHDT and YYEEEE. The CDR3 is 14 residues long. CDR3 in amino acids: CATQLFEGGDTQYF. DNA for the CDR3: TGTGCCACCCAGCTTTTCGAAGGCGGGGATACGCAGTATTTT.

This clonotype was observed a few times. The chain joins TRBV20-1 to TRBJ1-5, with a possible D match to TRBD1 (5 bases). Germline V gene sequence: CDR1 DFQATT, CDR2 SNEGSKA (reference sequence). The CDR3 is 14 amino acids. V was clipped by 5 bases and J by 2 bases, with 13 bases between them. CDR3 nucleotides: TGCAGTGCTGGCGAAGAAGGGGGCAATCAGCCCCAGCATTTT. Its protein is CSAGEEGGNQPQHF.

In its sample, this clonotype was seen a few times. This chain uses TRBV10-2 with TRBJ2-7, with D perhaps matching TRBD2 (6 bases). From germline, CDR1 is WSHSY and CDR2 SAAADI. The CDR3 loop spans 16 amino acids. V was cut by 1 base and J by 1 base, with 14 bases left in between. This CDR3 is CASSEFGRRVSYEQYF. DNA for the CDR3: TGCGCCAGCAGTGAGTTCGGACGGAGGGTTTCCTACGAGCAGTACTTC.

This clonotype was detected a few times. This sequence joins TRBV12-3 or TRBV12-4 and TRBJ2-7; a possible D gene is TRBD1 (6 bases). Trimming pared 7 bases from V and 0 bases from J, leaving 7 bases between. There are 12 residues in the CDR3. CDR3 coding DNA: TGTGCCAGCAAGGACAGCTCCTACGAGCAGTACTTC. Translated: CASKDSSYEQYF.

This clonotype turned up a few times. The chain employs TRBV28 and TRBJ2-7; no clear D gene. From germline, CDR1 is MDHEN and CDR2 SYDVKM. Trimming cost V 7 bases and J 0 bases, with 13 bases left between them. The CDR3 is 14 amino acids. The CDR3 bases are TGTGCCAGCAAGGTGGGCAGGACCTCCTACGAGCAGTACTTC. Protein product: CASKVGRTSYEQYF.

The chain combines TRBV9 with TRBJ2-2, with 8 bases that match TRBD2. The ends lost 0 bases at V and 0 bases at J; junction bases unmatched: 4. This CDR3 spans 17 amino acids. Germline loops: CDR1 SGDLS, CDR2 YYNGEE. CDR3 bases: TGTGCCAGCAGCGTAGGACCGGGAGGGACGAACACCGGGGAGCTGTTTTTT. Protein product: CASSVGPGGTNTGELFF. Combining the CDR3 with reference TRBV9 and TRBJ2-2 gives the whole variable domain DSGVTQTPKHLITATGQRVTLRCSPRSGDLSVYWYQQSLDQGLQFLIQYYNGEERAKGNILERFSAQQFPDLHSELNLSSLELGDSALYFCASSVGPGGTNTGELFFGEGSRLTVL.

This clonotype was counted a few times. The chain joins TRBV7-6 to TRBJ2-3, with TRBD1 matching 9 bases. The CDR3 extends over 16 amino acids. V lost 5 bases and J lost 2; bases outside the gene matches: 8. Germline CDR1 and CDR2: SGHVS and FNYEAQ. CDR3 DNA sequence: TGTGCCAGCAGCACACGACAGGGGGTGAACACAGATACGCAGTATTTT. Residues: CASSTRQGVNTDTQYF.

This clonotype was recorded many times. The V call is TRBV27, the J call TRBJ1-5, with a tentative D call TRBD1 (5 bases). The CDR3 is 13 residues long. The germline gives CDR1 MNHEY, CDR2 SMNVEV (reference sequence). Trimming left V 4 bases short and J 3 bases short, with 7 bases between. The CDR3: CASSSGLNQPQHF. CDR3 DNA sequence: TGTGCCAGCAGTTCGGGGCTCAATCAGCCCCAGCATTTT.

Ten or more counts support this clonotype. This rearrangement joins TRBV12-3 or TRBV12-4 to TRBJ2-7; D is perhaps TRBD2 (6 bases). The CDR3 loop spans 13 amino acids. Trimming left V 1 base short and J 2 bases short, with 6 bases between. The CDR3 is CASSLGLAYEQYF. CDR3 bases: TGTGCCAGCAGTTTAGGACTAGCCTACGAGCAGTACTTC.

This chain connects TRBV6-2 or TRBV6-3 to TRBJ1-1; 9 bases match TRBD1. With 0 bases clipped from V and 3 bases from J, the junction kept 2 bases outside the gene matches. This CDR3 is 15 amino acids long. Germline CDR1 and CDR2: MNHEY and SVGEGT. CDR3 loop: CASSYSTGGYTEAFF. DNA of the CDR3: TGTGCCAGCAGTTACTCGACAGGGGGTTACACTGAAGCTTTCTTT.

The sample holds a few counts of this clonotype. This chain uses TRBV27 with TRBJ2-7; D remains ambiguous. This CDR3 is 13 amino acids long. Per the germline V gene, CDR1 is MNHEY and CDR2 is SMNVEV (reference sequence). Trimming cost V 0 bases and J 6 bases, with 9 bases left between them. The CDR3 nucleotides read TGTGCCAGCAGTTTATCCCCTCTTGGCGAGCAGTACTTC. Translating it yields CASSLSPLGEQYF.

In this sample, this clonotype turned up a few times. V usage is TRBV5-6 and J usage is TRBJ1-6; maybe TRBD1 (6 bases). V was cut by 5 bases and J by 11 bases, with 14 bases left in between. CDR1 and CDR2 (germline): SGHDT, YYEEEE. The CDR3 loop spans 13 amino acids. This CDR3 reads CASSSGAGTPLHF. CDR3 DNA: TGTGCCAGCAGTTCAGGGGCCGGGACACCCCTCCACTTT.

The sample holds a few counts of this clonotype. V is TRBV12-3 or TRBV12-4 and J is TRBJ2-7; no definite D call. This CDR3 comprises 13 residues. The V end was cut by 6 bases, the J end by 5 bases, with 14 bases between. CDR3 bases: TGTGCCAGCAGCTCCACCAAGCCCCACGAGCAGTACTTC. This sequence encodes CASSSTKPHEQYF.

This clonotype occurred a few times. J is TRBJ1-2 and V is TRBV20-1; the D is unclear. V was trimmed by 3 bases and J by 2 bases, leaving 13 bases between them. The CDR3 covers 14 residues. Germline CDR1 is DFQATT and CDR2 is SNEGSKA (reference sequence). The CDR3, as DNA: TGCAGTGCTAGTTCATTCGACAAGAACTATGGCTACACCTTC. It specifies CSASSFDKNYGYTF.

This clonotype has a count of ten or more. V usage is TRBV20-1 and J usage is TRBJ1-2, with 8 bases that match TRBD1. Germline CDR1 and CDR2: DFQATT and SNEGSKA (reference sequence). This CDR3 spans 13 amino acids. V shed 5 bases and J 7 bases; nucleotides not matched to a gene: 9. CDR3 protein: CSAPWTGPSGYTF. The CDR3 DNA is TGCAGTGCTCCGTGGACAGGGCCAAGTGGCTACACCTTC.

The chain has TRBV29-1 and TRBJ2-2; 8 bases agree with TRBD2. CDR1 is SQVTM and CDR2 is ANQGSEA in the germline V gene. The CDR3 length is 14 residues. The junction had 9 bases not matched to a gene; V was cut back by 6 bases and J by 6 bases. The DNA for the CDR3 is TGCAGCGTAGCCGGGACTAGAAGTTCCGGGGAGCTGTTTTTT. It specifies CSVAGTRSSGELFF.

This clonotype was counted many times. V gene TRBV27 combines with J gene TRBJ2-7; 12 bases agree with TRBD1. V dropped 3 bases and J dropped 3; count of bases not matched to a gene: 3. The CDR3 is 15 amino acids. Germline CDR1 and CDR2: MNHEY and SMNVEV (reference sequence). The CDR3 bases are TGTGCCAGCAGTTTCCGGGACAGGGGGCTCTACGAGCAGTACTTC. Protein: CASSFRDRGLYEQYF.

This clonotype turned up a few times. Here the CDR3 DNA reads TGCAGTGCTAGCTCCCGAGTAGGGTCAGGGGCCAACGTCCTGACTTTC. It translates to CSASSRVGSGANVLTF. This chain links TRBV20-1 with TRBJ2-6; the D is unclear. CDR3 size: 16 residues. V lost 3 bases and J lost 4, with 16 bases in between. Germline V gene sequence: CDR1 DFQATT, CDR2 SNEGSKA (reference sequence).

This clonotype was seen at least ten times. The CDR3 sequence: CASSLAWLAGKTEQYF. CDR3 DNA sequence: TGTGCCAGCAGCTTAGCTTGGCTAGCGGGGAAAACTGAGCAGTACTTC. The V and J genes are TRBV11-2 and TRBJ2-7, with 9 positions matching TRBD2. Germline V gene lookup returns CDR1 SGHAT and CDR2 FQNNGV. After removal of 1 base from V and 7 bases from J, the junction contained 11 bases not matched to a gene. The CDR3 is made up of 16 amino acids.

Ten or more counts support this clonotype. J is TRBJ2-1 and V is TRBV9; 8 bases are shared with TRBD1. The CDR3 extends over 19 amino acids. Germline CDR1 reads SGDLS; CDR2 reads YYNGEE. The junction had 16 bases not matched to a gene; V was cut back by 5 bases and J by 0 bases. DNA of the CDR3: TGTGCCAGCAGTGGCCCCAGGGGGCGGGAAACCCTCTCCTACAATGAGCAGTTCTTC. Protein sequence: CASSGPRGRETLSYNEQFF.

The chain links TRBV4-1 to TRBJ2-5, with unresolved D. The CDR3 covers 15 residues. V lost 0 bases, J lost 3 bases, and 11 bases lay in between. CDR1 and CDR2 from the germline V gene are MGHRA and YSYEKL. CDR3 protein: CASSQDQRSKETQYF. CDR3 nucleotides: TGCGCCAGCAGCCAAGATCAAAGGAGCAAAGAGACCCAGTACTTC.

This clonotype was counted ten times or more. The V and J genes are TRBV14 and TRBJ2-2, with D perhaps matching TRBD1 (5 bases). Trimming cost V 2 bases and J 8 bases, with 6 bases left between them. The CDR3 covers 12 residues. Looked up from germline, CDR1 is SGHDN and CDR2 is FVKESK. CDR3 residues: CASSQRGGELFF. As DNA, the CDR3 is TGTGCCAGCAGCCAAAGGGGAGGGGAGCTGTTTTTT. The full variable domain, its missing parts supplied by reference TRBV14 and TRBJ2-2, is EAGVTQFPSHSVIEKGQTVTLRCDPISGHDNLYWYRRVMGKEIKFLLHFVKESKQDESGMPNNRFLAERTGGTYSTLKVQPAELEDSGVYFCASSQRGGELFFGEGSRLTVL.

V and J are TRBV27 and TRBJ2-7; maybe TRBD1 (6 bases). Germline V gives CDR1 MNHEY, CDR2 SMNVEV (reference sequence). The CDR3 covers 12 residues. Deletions cut 5 bases from V and 5 bases from J, with 10 bases between. CDR3 residues: CASSRQGHEQYF. The CDR3 bases are TGTGCCAGCAGTCGCCAGGGGCACGAGCAGTACTTC.